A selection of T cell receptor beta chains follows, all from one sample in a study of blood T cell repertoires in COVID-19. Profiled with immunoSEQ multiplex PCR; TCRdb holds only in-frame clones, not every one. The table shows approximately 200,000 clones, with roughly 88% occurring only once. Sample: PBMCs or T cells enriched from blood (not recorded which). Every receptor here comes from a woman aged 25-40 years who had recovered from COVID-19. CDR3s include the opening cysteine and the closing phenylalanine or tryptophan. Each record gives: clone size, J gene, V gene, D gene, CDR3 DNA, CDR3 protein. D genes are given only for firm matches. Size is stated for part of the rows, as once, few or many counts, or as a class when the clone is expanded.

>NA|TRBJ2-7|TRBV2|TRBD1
TGTGCCAGCAGTAGGGACAGGCGAAGAGAGCAGTACTTC
CASSRDRRREQYF
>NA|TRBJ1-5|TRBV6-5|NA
TGTGCCAGCACTGCCATTCGGGATCTGGGGCAGCCCCAGCATTTT
CASTAIRDLGQPQHF
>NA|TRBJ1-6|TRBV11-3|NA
TGTGCCAGCAGCCCTAGGGAGGGTGGTAGTTCACCCCTCCACTTT
CASSPREGGSSPLHF
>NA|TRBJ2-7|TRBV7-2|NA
TGTGCCAGCAGCTTACAAAACTACGAGCAGTACTTC
CASSLQNYEQYF
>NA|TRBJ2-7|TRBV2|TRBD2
TGTGCCAGCAGTGTAGCGGGAGAAAGCTACGAGCAGTACTTC
CASSVAGESYEQYF
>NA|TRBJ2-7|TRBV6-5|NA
TGTGCCAGCAGTTACTCGACAGGAACCTACGAGCAGTACTTC
CASSYSTGTYEQYF
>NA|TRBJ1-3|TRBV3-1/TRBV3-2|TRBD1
TGTGCCAGCAGCCCTCGACAGGGATCAGTCGGAAACACCATATATTTT
CASSPRQGSVGNTIYF
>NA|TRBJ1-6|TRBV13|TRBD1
TGTGCCAGCAGCGGTGACAGGGGGCACAATTCACCCCTCCACTTT
CASSGDRGHNSPLHF
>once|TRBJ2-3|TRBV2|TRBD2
TGTGCCAGCAGTGTAGGGACTAGCGACACAGATACGCAGTATTTT
CASSVGTSDTDTQYF
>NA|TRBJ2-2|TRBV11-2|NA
TGTGCCAGCAGCTTATCATTTTACCCTTCAGCGGCAAGCACCGGGGAGCTGTTTTTT
CASSLSFYPSAASTGELFF